Given below is one TCR beta chain in context. Authors' data handling: How many nucleated cells were present was estimated from reference gene primer amplification. Generated by immunoSEQ multiplex PCR, the TCRdb table keeps only in-frame clones and is missing some. V and J calls and clone size are given by that table; D and trimming were obtained from the DNA. The sample has 200,000 or so clones, 81% seen once. The entry originates in a study of blood T cell repertoires in COVID-19. Across the study: Acute-phase and convalescent COVID-19 samples originated in the United States, Italy and Spain. The cDNA or gDNA used as material had been derived from T cells, B-cell-depleted T cells, or PBMCs.

Seattle's enrolled individuals joined amid active infection and were then monitored longitudinally. CDR3 length: 14 residues. CDR1 and CDR2 from the germline V gene are KGHDR and SFDVKD. Between the trimmed V and J ends, which lost 5 bases and 4 bases, there was a span of 8 bases. This TCR was sampled from a woman aged 80 or over with COVID-19, enrolled during active disease. The J gene is TRBJ2-6, the V gene TRBV24-1; the D gene is possibly TRBD2 (6 bases). The sample consisted of peripheral blood. CDR3 in DNA: TGTGCCACCAGTGGGAGGGACGGGGCCAACGTCCTGACTTTC. Protein: CATSGRDGANVLTF.